Sequencing of this T cell receptor (beta chain) was carried out in a study of blood T cell repertoires in COVID-19. This clone was seen just once. Clones were read by immunoSEQ multiplex PCR, and TCRdb kept only the in-frame ones, dropping some. There are around 28,000 clones in the sample; 89% occur only once, and around 48% lies in the top ten. Germline loops: CDR1 SGHRS, CDR2 YFSETQ. The CDR3 covers 16 residues. The J segment lost 1 base and the V segment lost 1 base, leaving 4 bases of the junction unmatched. This TCR came from a human donor with acute or convalescent COVID-19. The donor label of this sample is uncertain. The chain has TRBV5-1 and TRBJ1-1, with TRBD1 matching 10 bases. The sequenced sample consisted of peripheral blood. This CDR3 reads CASSLWDRGSNTEAFF. CDR3 nucleotide sequence: TGCGCCAGCAGCTTGTGGGACAGGGGTTCGAACACTGAAGCTTTCTTT.